The 12 T cell receptor beta chains reported below all come from one sample, sequenced in a study of blood T cell repertoires in COVID-19. Data came from immunoSEQ multiplex PCR; TCRdb stores just in-frame clones and leaves some out. The table records a few hundred thousand clones, more than 75% of them present only once. The sample taken for sequencing was PBMCs or T cells enriched from blood (not recorded which). The source of these receptors is a woman aged 50 to 65 who had been exposed to COVID-19.

The genes are TRBV6-5 and TRBJ1-6, with D possibly TRBD1 on 6 matching bases. V was clipped by 8 bases and J by 6 bases, with 17 bases between them. CDR1 and CDR2 from the germline V gene are MNHEY and SVGAGI. The CDR3 is made up of 15 amino acids. The CDR3 sequence: CASQLMGASNSPLHF. As DNA, the CDR3 is TGTGCCAGCCAGCTAATGGGGGCGAGTAATTCACCCCTCCACTTT.

The rearrangement joins TRBV7-9 to TRBJ1-1, with a weak D call TRBD1 (5 bases). CDR3 length: 15 amino acids. Trimming removed 1 base at V and 4 bases at J, with 13 bases between. Germline-derived CDR1 and CDR2 are SEHNR and FQNEAQ (reference sequence). The CDR3 nucleotides are TGTGCCAGCAGCTTAGACGGGCAGGGTGTCACTGAAGCTTTCTTT. Its translation: CASSLDGQGVTEAFF. The entire variable domain, with the rest obtained from reference TRBV7-9 and TRBJ1-1, is as follows: DTGVSQNPRHKITKRGQNVTFRCDPISEHNRLYWYRQTLGQGPEFLTYFQNEAQLEKSRLLSDRFSAERPKGSFSTLEIQRTEQGDSAMYLCASSLDGQGVTEAFFGQGTRLTVV.

The chain is built from TRBV7-9 and TRBJ2-7; D gene unclear. The CDR3 runs to 13 residues. Trimming took off 1 base at V and 7 bases at J, with 11 bases between the two ends. Germline-derived CDR1 and CDR2 are SEHNR and FQNEAQ (reference sequence). The CDR3 spells CASSLVNNNEQYF. CDR3 DNA sequence: TGTGCCAGCAGCTTAGTGAACAATAATGAGCAGTACTTC.

The V call is TRBV10-3, the J call TRBJ1-4; D gene ambiguous. CDR3 length: 12 amino acids. Trimming pared 3 bases from V and 5 bases from J, leaving 4 bases between. Germline V CDR1 and CDR2: ENHRY, SYGVKD. The CDR3 region is CAISDGNEKLFF. CDR3 bases: TGTGCCATCAGTGACGGGAATGAAAAACTGTTTTTT.

Only one count was recorded for this clone. The V and J genes are TRBV5-1 and TRBJ2-1, with 7 bases aligning to TRBD1. Germline CDR1 is SGHRS and CDR2 is YFSETQ. The CDR3 is 15 amino acids. The trim removed 3 bases at V and 7 bases at J, leaving 10 bases unmatched. In DNA, the CDR3 is TGCGCCAGCAGCTGGACAGGAGGACATACAAATGAGCAGTTCTTC. This gives the protein CASSWTGGHTNEQFF.

Turning to this clone: The sample contains more than one DNA sequence encoding this CDR3. The chain recombines TRBV5-1 with TRBJ1-6; D not certain. This CDR3 has 14 residues. CDR1 is SGHRS, CDR2 YFSETQ, per germline. V was shortened by 0 bases and J by 4 bases, with 5 bases between the two germline ends. The DNA of the CDR3 is TGCGCCAGCAGCTTGGACAGTTATAATTCACCCCTCCACTTT. Protein product: CASSLDSYNSPLHF.

The rearrangement joins TRBV20-1 to TRBJ1-5; TRBD1 aligns across 8 bases. The CDR3 is 21 amino acids. Losses at the gene ends were 3 bases for V and 0 bases for J; bases not matched to a gene: 22. The germline V gene has CDR1 DFQATT and CDR2 SNEGSKA (reference sequence). The CDR3 bases are TGCAGTGCTAGTGCTATTGCCCTTAGGGGACAGGACCCGTATAGCAATCAGCCCCAGCATTTT. It codes for CSASAIALRGQDPYSNQPQHF.

The V and J genes are TRBV25-1 and TRBJ1-4; maybe TRBD1 (5 bases). V lost 2 bases, J lost 4 bases, and 17 bases lay in between. Germline V gene lookup returns CDR1 MGHDK and CDR2 SYGVNS. This CDR3 comprises 17 residues. Here the CDR3 reads CASSERQSALFNEKLFF. The CDR3 DNA reads as TGTGCCAGCAGTGAAAGACAGTCAGCCCTCTTTAATGAAAAACTGTTTTTT.

The chain recombines TRBV12-3 or TRBV12-4 with TRBJ1-2; no reliable D call. V was shortened by 6 bases and J by 4 bases, with 9 bases between the two germline ends. The CDR3 totals 12 residues. As DNA, the CDR3 is TGTGCCAGCAGCCCCGCCGGCTATGGCTACACCTTC. The encoded protein is CASSPAGYGYTF.

The CDR3 DNA reads as TGTGCCAGCAGCCGTAGTGGGGGGTCGGGAAACACCATATATTTT. Its protein product is CASSRSGGSGNTIYF. The chain couples TRBV9 to TRBJ1-3, with a tentative D call TRBD1 (5 bases). With 4 bases removed from V and 4 bases from J, the gap between germline ends came to 15 bases. This CDR3 is built from 15 residues. Germline V gene data show CDR1 as SGDLS and CDR2 as YYNGEE.

This chain joins TRBV30 and TRBJ1-2, with 7 bases that match TRBD1. Germline CDR1 reads GTSNPN; CDR2 reads SVGIG (reference sequence). This CDR3 contains 13 residues. V lost 5 bases, J lost 12 bases, and 15 bases stayed unmatched. CDR3 loop: CAWSLGDSLIHTF. CDR3 sequence (DNA): TGTGCCTGGTCTCTGGGGGACAGTCTGATCCACACCTTC.

This chain uses TRBV11-3 with TRBJ2-3; 7 positions agree with TRBD2. The length of the CDR3 is 15 residues. CDR1 is SGHNT and CDR2 is YENEEA in the germline V gene. J gave up 7 bases and V 4 bases, and 11 bases lay outside the gene matches. CDR3 bases: TGTGCCAGCAGCTGGGGGGGACCCCGAGGGAATACGCAGTATTTT. This encodes CASSWGGPRGNTQYF.